A single sample gave rise to the 27 T cell receptor beta chains below, sequenced in a study of blood T cell repertoires in COVID-19. Here immunoSEQ multiplex PCR was the method, and the copy in TCRdb shows in-frame clones only, minus some. The sample holds about 200,000 clones; around 87% are singletons and the top ten take roughly a tenth. The material sequenced was peripheral blood. The receptors stem from a woman in her forties or fifties with COVID-19, enrolled during active disease.

The chain combines TRBV5-1 with TRBJ2-3; 12 nucleotides align to TRBD2. Germline V gene data show CDR1 as SGHRS and CDR2 as YFSETQ. This CDR3 contains 16 residues. V gave up 4 bases and J gave up 4 bases; unmatched junction bases: 7. The CDR3 DNA is TGCGCCAGCAGCGGCAACCTAGCGGGGGGGCCAGATACGCAGTATTTT. Amino acids: CASSGNLAGGPDTQYF.

V usage is TRBV3-1 (or the pseudogene TRBV3-2) and J usage is TRBJ2-2; 7 nucleotides agree with TRBD2. From germline, CDR1 is LGHDT and CDR2 YNNKEL (reference sequence). CDR3 length equals 17 residues. V lost 2 bases and J lost 4; bases outside the gene matches: 10. In DNA, the CDR3 is TGTGCCAGCAGCCAATCTACCCCTGGGGGGGGCACCGGGGAGCTGTTTTTT. This gives the protein CASSQSTPGGGTGELFF.

The rearrangement links TRBV5-1 to TRBJ1-1, with 8 bases that match TRBD1. The J segment lost 1 base and the V segment lost 3 bases, leaving 5 bases of the junction unmatched. CDR3 size: 15 residues. Germline-derived CDR1 and CDR2 are SGHRS and YFSETQ. Here the CDR3 reads CASSSGGRENTEAFF. The DNA for the CDR3 is TGCGCCAGCAGCTCAGGGGGCCGAGAGAACACTGAAGCTTTCTTT.

This clone has a handful of counts. The gene calls are TRBV7-2 and TRBJ1-3; D is uncertain. In germline, CDR1 is SGHTA, CDR2 FQGNSA. The V end was cut by 1 base, the J end by 2 bases, with 12 bases between. The CDR3 runs to 16 residues. CDR3 residues: CASSLGLLDTGNTIYF. Here the CDR3 DNA reads TGTGCCAGCAGCTTAGGACTGCTAGATACTGGAAACACCATATATTTT.

The rearrangement uses TRBV5-1 and TRBJ2-7, with 12 bases matching TRBD1. V lost 0 bases, J lost 5 bases, and 9 bases stayed unmatched. CDR1 is SGHRS and CDR2 is YFSETQ in the germline V gene. The CDR3 contains 17 residues. The CDR3 loop is CASSLATGTGGWDEQYF. The CDR3 DNA sequence: TGCGCCAGCAGCTTGGCGACCGGGACAGGGGGCTGGGACGAGCAGTACTTC.

This chain joins TRBV7-9 and TRBJ2-2, with D possibly matching TRBD1 (7 bases). Germline CDR1 reads SEHNR; CDR2 reads FQNEAQ (reference sequence). This CDR3 has 16 amino acids. V lost 5 bases to trimming and J lost 4 bases, with 17 bases between them. CDR3 sequence (DNA): TGTGCCAGCAGCCCCATGGAGGGGGCGGTCACCGGGGAGCTGTTTTTT. It codes for CASSPMEGAVTGELFF. Full variable domain (missing parts from reference TRBV7-9 and TRBJ2-2): DTGVSQNPRHKITKRGQNVTFRCDPISEHNRLYWYRQTLGQGPEFLTYFQNEAQLEKSRLLSDRFSAERPKGSFSTLEIQRTEQGDSAMYLCASSPMEGAVTGELFFGEGSRLTVL.

V usage is TRBV12-5 and J usage is TRBJ2-6, with 7 bases aligning to TRBD1. Germline V gene sequence: CDR1 LGHNT, CDR2 FRNRAP. This CDR3 has 18 residues. J lost 2 bases, V lost 7 bases, and 14 bases had no gene match. DNA for the CDR3: TGTGCTAGTGCCCCCCCGACAGGGTTGTTGACTGGGGCCAACGTCCTGACTTTC. This translates into CASAPPTGLLTGANVLTF. The whole variable domain, remainder taken from reference TRBV12-5 and TRBJ2-6, is DARVTQTPRHKVTEMGQEVTMRCQPILGHNTVFWYRQTMMQGLELLAYFRNRAPLDDSGMPKDRFSAEMPDATLATLKIQPSEPRDSAVYFCASAPPTGLLTGANVLTFGAGSRLTVL.

The chain couples TRBV7-2 to TRBJ1-2, with D perhaps TRBD1 (5 bases). There are 19 residues in the CDR3. With 2 bases removed from V and 3 bases from J, the gap between germline ends came to 25 bases. Germline V CDR1 and CDR2: SGHTA, FQGNSA. CDR3 sequence reads: CASSLYPTPDFRTYYGYTF. In DNA form, the CDR3 reads TGTGCCAGCAGCTTATATCCGACCCCTGATTTCAGGACATACTATGGCTACACCTTC.

V usage is TRBV7-3 and J usage is TRBJ2-3; weak D call: TRBD2 (5 bases). V dropped 2 bases and J dropped 3 bases, with 12 bases sitting between them. The CDR3 totals 15 residues. Germline-derived CDR1 and CDR2 are SGHTA and FQGTGA. CDR3 sequence reads: CASSLYSPGTDTQYF. The CDR3 bases are TGTGCCAGCAGCTTATATTCTCCGGGAACAGATACGCAGTATTTT.

This clone was detected once. The V gene is TRBV29-1, the J gene TRBJ1-2, with D possibly matching TRBD1 (5 bases). The CDR3 runs to 12 residues. Germline V gives CDR1 SQVTM, CDR2 ANQGSEA. Trimming cost V 3 bases and J 7 bases, with 12 bases left between them. CDR3 DNA: TGCAGCGTTGACTATGCGCAGGGTGGCTACACCTTC. Residues: CSVDYAQGGYTF.

This chain joins TRBV6-5 and TRBJ1-3; D is perhaps TRBD1 (5 bases). V was clipped by 4 bases and J by 9 bases, with 13 bases between them. The germline CDR1 and CDR2 sequences are MNHEY and SVGAGI. This CDR3 region has 13 residues. CDR3 bases: TGTGCCAGCAGTTCATCAGGGCCAGGCACCATATATTTT. Amino acid sequence: CASSSSGPGTIYF.

This rearrangement joins TRBV28 to TRBJ1-1; unclear D gene. This CDR3 is 13 amino acids long. V gave up 5 bases and J gave up 2 bases, with 9 bases separating them. Germline lookup yields CDR1 MDHEN and CDR2 SYDVKM. The CDR3 DNA reads TGTGCCAGCAGTCCTACCTTTAACACTGAAGCTTTCTTT. It specifies CASSPTFNTEAFF.

This clone showed up just once. The chain joins TRBV7-2 to TRBJ2-5; the D gene is possibly TRBD1 (5 bases). CDR3 length: 13 amino acids. Germline V gene sequence: CDR1 SGHTA, CDR2 FQGNSA. Trimming shortened V by 5 bases and J by 7 bases, and 14 bases separated the two germline ends. The CDR3 DNA follows: TGTGCCAGCAGCCCGACATTAAGGGGGACCCAGTACTTC. Encoded protein: CASSPTLRGTQYF.

In regard to this clone: Other DNA sequences in the same sample also yield this CDR3. The gene calls are TRBV5-1 and TRBJ2-5, with D perhaps TRBD2 (6 bases). The CDR3 has 13 amino acids. V lost 0 bases and J 4 bases, leaving 7 bases between the germline ends. Per germline, CDR1 SGHRS and CDR2 YFSETQ. As DNA, the CDR3 is TGCGCCAGCAGCTTGGGGGGAGGAGAGACCCAGTACTTC. As protein: CASSLGGGETQYF. Combining the CDR3 with reference TRBV5-1 and TRBJ2-5 gives the whole variable domain KAGVTQTPRYLIKTRGQQVTLSCSPISGHRSVSWYQQTPGQGLQFLFEYFSETQRNKGNFPGRFSGRQFSNSRSEMNVSTLELGDSALYLCASSLGGGETQYFGPGTRLLVL.

V usage is TRBV20-1 and J usage is TRBJ1-2; 9 bases line up with TRBD1. CDR1 and CDR2 from the germline V gene are DFQATT and SNEGSKA (reference sequence). The CDR3 runs 10 residues. DNA of the CDR3: TGCTGGACAGGGGACGATGGCTACACCTTC. As protein: CWTGDDGYTF.

This chain uses TRBV6-6 with TRBJ1-6, with 7 bases lining up with TRBD1. V lost 8 bases, J lost 10 bases, and 8 bases stayed unmatched. Germline-derived CDR1 and CDR2 are MNHNY and SVGAGI (reference sequence). CDR3 length: 13 residues. Here the CDR3 DNA reads TGTGCCAGCCTGAGAACAGGGGAATCACCCCTCCACTTT. Protein product: CASLRTGESPLHF.

The J gene is TRBJ1-2, the V gene TRBV29-1, with no clear D. Trimming removed 1 base at V and 3 bases at J, with 6 bases between. The CDR3 totals 12 residues. CDR1 and CDR2 (germline): SQVTM, ANQGSEA. This CDR3 reads CSVEGHYYGYTF. The CDR3 DNA sequence: TGCAGCGTTGAAGGCCACTACTATGGCTACACCTTC.

V and J are TRBV7-8 and TRBJ1-2; 9 nucleotides align to TRBD1. Germline CDR1 is SGHVS and CDR2 is FQNEAQ. The ends lost 3 bases at V and 8 bases at J; junction bases unmatched: 7. The CDR3 is 14 residues long. Here the CDR3 DNA reads TGTGCCAGCAGCTTTAGGACAGGGGACCGCGGCTACACCTTC. This sequence encodes CASSFRTGDRGYTF. Using reference TRBV7-8 and TRBJ1-2 for the parts outside the CDR3, the full variable domain is GAGVSQSPRYKVAKRGQDVALRCDPISGHVSLFWYQQALGQGPEFLTYFQNEAQLDKSGLPSDRFFAERPEGSVSTLKIQRTQQEDSAVYLCASSFRTGDRGYTFGSGTRLTVV.

This chain links TRBV7-2 with TRBJ1-2; D not resolved. Germline V gene lookup returns CDR1 SGHTA and CDR2 FQGNSA. V shed 1 base and J shed 6 bases, with 15 bases lying between them. CDR3 length equals 15 residues. The CDR3 region is CASSLDGGPSDGYTF. The CDR3 DNA is TGTGCCAGCAGCTTAGACGGCGGCCCTTCGGATGGCTACACCTTC.

This chain uses TRBV19 with TRBJ2-1; TRBD1 matches at 7 bases. V dropped 3 bases and J dropped 3; count of bases not matched to a gene: 2. This CDR3 spans 14 amino acids. Germline V lookup: CDR1 LNHDA, CDR2 SQIVND (reference sequence). The CDR3 sequence is CASSMGQNYNEQFF. CDR3 sequence (DNA): TGTGCCAGTAGTATGGGACAGAACTACAATGAGCAGTTCTTC.

In regard to this clone: Other DNA sequences within the sample encode an identical CDR3. The V call is TRBV28, the J call TRBJ1-2; 7 positions agree with TRBD1. Unmatched junction bases numbered 5, after V lost 3 bases and J lost 4 bases. The CDR3 spans 14 residues. Germline CDR1 is MDHEN and CDR2 is SYDVKM. The CDR3 DNA sequence: TGTGCCAGCAGTTTGGGACAGAGATTCTATGGCTACACCTTC. This translates into CASSLGQRFYGYTF.

CDR3 in amino acids: CASSSTSNLQFF. The CDR3 nucleotides read TGTGCCAGCAGCTCGACATCAAATTTGCAGTTCTTC. The chain joins TRBV5-6 to TRBJ2-1, with D uncertain. This CDR3 is 12 amino acids long. V was pared by 3 bases and J by 12 bases, with 13 bases between. CDR1 is SGHDT and CDR2 is YYEEEE in the germline V gene.

The V and J genes are TRBV5-5 and TRBJ1-1; TRBD1 matches 9 bases. This CDR3 has 13 residues. After removal of 5 bases from V and 6 bases from J, the junction contained 5 bases not matched to a gene. Germline values: CDR1 SGHKS, CDR2 YYEKEE (reference sequence). The CDR3 loop is CASSLTGGAEAFF. The CDR3 coding sequence is TGTGCCAGCAGTCTGACAGGGGGGGCTGAAGCTTTCTTT. Variable domain in full (rest from reference TRBV5-5 and TRBJ1-1): DAGVTQSPTHLIKTRGQQVTLRCSPISGHKSVSWYQQVLGQGPQFIFQYYEKEERGRGNFPDRFSARQFPNYSSELNVNALLLGDSALYLCASSLTGGAEAFFGQGTRLTVV.

The chain has TRBV13 and TRBJ2-7; TRBD1 is a possible D gene (6 bases). CDR3 length equals 15 residues. Germline V CDR1 and CDR2: PRHDT, FYEKMQ (reference sequence). The V gene lost 5 bases and the J gene lost 0 bases, with 14 bases spanning the gap. The CDR3 region is CASSPQGTSSYEQYF. Here the CDR3 DNA reads TGTGCCAGCAGCCCTCAGGGGACGAGCTCCTACGAGCAGTACTTC.

This chain connects TRBV3-1 (or the pseudogene TRBV3-2) to TRBJ1-5; no clear D gene. There are 13 residues in the CDR3. Germline V gene lookup returns CDR1 LGHDT and CDR2 YNNKEL (reference sequence). Trimming removed 0 bases at V and 7 bases at J, with 7 bases between. CDR3 sequence: CASSQDPSQPQHF. The DNA of the CDR3 is TGTGCCAGCAGCCAAGATCCGTCCCAGCCCCAGCATTTT.

The rearrangement links TRBV6-2 or TRBV6-3 to TRBJ1-1; D gene unclear. This CDR3 has 14 amino acids. V was trimmed by 6 bases and J by 6 bases, leaving 17 bases between them. The germline V gene has CDR1 MNHEY and CDR2 SVGEGT. The CDR3 DNA reads TGTGCCAGCAGCCAACAGCCTTTATTATCTGAAGCTTTCTTT. Protein product: CASSQQPLLSEAFF.

This clone was observed once. The rearrangement uses TRBV11-2 and TRBJ2-2; TRBD2 aligns across 8 bases. V lost 3 bases to trimming and J lost 1 base; unmatched junction nucleotides: 10. This CDR3 has 18 residues. Germline loops: CDR1 SGHAT, CDR2 FQNNGV. CDR3 region: CASSLVPGAGVNTGELFF. Written as DNA, the CDR3 is TGTGCCAGCAGCTTGGTTCCTGGAGCGGGGGTGAACACCGGGGAGCTGTTTTTT.